This is a list of T cell receptor beta chains from one sample in a study of blood T cell repertoires in COVID-19. Sequenced by immunoSEQ multiplex PCR; TCRdb stores in-frame clones only, minus some. This sample has a few hundred thousand clones, with about 88% found just once. The specimen sequenced was peripheral blood. The receptors originated from a man younger than 30 with active or convalescent COVID-19. The CDR3 runs from the conserved cysteine through the conserved F or W. The size of a clone is reported for some rows only, either as once, few or many, or as a class for expanded clones.

>few|TRBJ1-6|TRBV5-5
CASSLGDREGSPLHF
>NA|TRBJ1-4|TRBV2
CASRRGTENEKLFF
>NA|TRBJ2-1|TRBV6-5
CASSRTSGGHEQFF
>few|TRBJ1-2|TRBV6-5
CASSYSPDNYGYTF
>NA|TRBJ2-7|TRBV29-1
CSVGTGVHEQYF
>NA|TRBJ2-7|TRBV28
CASRSGQGYEQYF
>once|TRBJ2-2|TRBV19
CASSLLGLAGGMDTGELFF
>NA|TRBJ2-5|TRBV5-1
CASSLGGSGAEETQYF
>NA|TRBJ1-1|TRBV28
CAGRGANTEAFF
>once|TRBJ2-7|TRBV3-1/TRBV3-2
CASSQGTSGRNEQYF
>NA|TRBJ2-4|TRBV6-5
CASSYAPAGAKNIQYF
>NA|TRBJ1-6|TRBV6-5
CASSYSNYGDSSPLHF
>NA|TRBJ1-6|TRBV6-5
CASSYSNNSPLHF
>NA|TRBJ1-1|TRBV27
CASSPRGTGLNTEAFF
>NA|TRBJ2-1|TRBV7-2
CASSYPGLAGAYNEQFF
>NA|TRBJ2-7|TRBV19
CASKAGGTYEQYF
>NA|TRBJ1-6|TRBV7-2
CASSLAGGAPLHF
>NA|TRBJ2-1|TRBV19
CASTHRLLHEQFF
>NA|TRBJ2-3|TRBV6-4
CASSAAGARDTQYF
>once|TRBJ1-1|TRBV11-3
CASSSSLWYTEAFF
>NA|TRBJ2-1|TRBV6-2/TRBV6-3
CASSPGLAHYNEQFF
>NA|TRBJ1-2|TRBV6-2/TRBV6-3
CASSKTGAGYTF
>NA|TRBJ2-3|TRBV11-3
CASNLAGARTQYF
>NA|TRBJ1-5|TRBV6-4
CASSLRGFGNQPQHF
>NA|TRBJ1-6|TRBV6-5
CASRRTGNSPLHF
>NA|TRBJ1-3|TRBV19
CASRTAGTGSNTIYF
>NA|TRBJ2-2|TRBV28
CASSELAANTGELFF
>NA|TRBJ1-3|TRBV13
CASSAGLSSGNTIYF
>NA|TRBJ2-1|TRBV14
CASTPSGPGEQFF
>NA|TRBJ2-3|TRBV7-9
CASSLGQGEDTQYF
>NA|TRBJ2-2|TRBV11-2
CASSRIGELFF